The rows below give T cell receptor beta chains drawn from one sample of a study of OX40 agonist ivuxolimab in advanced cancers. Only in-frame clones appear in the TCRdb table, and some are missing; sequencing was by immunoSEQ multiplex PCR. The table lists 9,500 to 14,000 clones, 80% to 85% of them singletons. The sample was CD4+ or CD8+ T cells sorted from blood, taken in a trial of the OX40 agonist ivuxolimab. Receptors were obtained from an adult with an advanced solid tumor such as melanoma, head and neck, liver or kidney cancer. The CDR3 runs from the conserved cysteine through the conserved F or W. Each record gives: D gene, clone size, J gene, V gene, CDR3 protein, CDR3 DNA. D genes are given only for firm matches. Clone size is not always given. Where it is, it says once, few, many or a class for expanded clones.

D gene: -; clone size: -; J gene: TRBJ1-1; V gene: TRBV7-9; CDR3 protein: CASTEKLGNTEAFF; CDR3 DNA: TGTGCCAGCACCGAAAAGTTGGGGAACACTGAAGCTTTCTTT
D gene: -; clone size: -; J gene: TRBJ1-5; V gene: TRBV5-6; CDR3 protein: CASRKHGSNQPQHF; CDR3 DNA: TGTGCCAGCAGGAAACATGGGAGCAATCAGCCCCAGCATTTT
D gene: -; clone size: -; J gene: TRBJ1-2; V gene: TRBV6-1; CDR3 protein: CASSAWTPEEDGYTF; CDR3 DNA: TGTGCCAGCAGTGCCTGGACACCAGAGGAGGATGGCTACACCTTC
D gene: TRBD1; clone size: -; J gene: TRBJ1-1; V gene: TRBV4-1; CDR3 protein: CASSQGGTGGANTEAFF; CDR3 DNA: TGCGCCAGCAGCCAAGGGGGGACAGGGGGCGCGAACACTGAAGCTTTCTTT
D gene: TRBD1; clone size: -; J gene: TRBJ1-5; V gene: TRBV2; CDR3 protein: CASSDPGQGGDQPQHF; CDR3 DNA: TGTGCCAGCAGTGACCCGGGACAGGGGGGGGATCAGCCCCAGCATTTT
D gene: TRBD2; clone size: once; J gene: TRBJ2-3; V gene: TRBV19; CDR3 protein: CASSIPGLADTQYF; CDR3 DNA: TGTGCCAGTAGTATCCCGGGACTAGCAGATACGCAGTATTTT
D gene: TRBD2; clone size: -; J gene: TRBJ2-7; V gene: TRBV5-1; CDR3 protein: CASSWGGIGFSYEQYF; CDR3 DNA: TGCGCCAGCAGCTGGGGGGGAATAGGGTTCTCCTACGAGCAGTACTTC
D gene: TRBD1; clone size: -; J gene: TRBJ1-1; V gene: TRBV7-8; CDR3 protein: CASSLAAGGKTEAFF; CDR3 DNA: TGTGCCAGCAGCTTAGCGGCAGGGGGAAAGACTGAAGCTTTCTTT
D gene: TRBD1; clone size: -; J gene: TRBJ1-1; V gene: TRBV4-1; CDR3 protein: CASSQGTGNIEAFF; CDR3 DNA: TGCGCCAGCAGCCAAGGGACAGGGAACATCGAAGCTTTCTTT
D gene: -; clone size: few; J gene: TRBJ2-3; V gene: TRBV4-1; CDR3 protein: CASSQERSPSTDTQYF; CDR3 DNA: TGCGCCAGCAGCCAAGAACGCTCCCCTAGCACAGATACGCAGTATTTT
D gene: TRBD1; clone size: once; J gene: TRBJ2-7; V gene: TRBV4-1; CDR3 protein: CASSYRTGGTYEQYF; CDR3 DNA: TGCGCCAGCAGTTACAGGACAGGGGGAACCTACGAGCAGTACTTC
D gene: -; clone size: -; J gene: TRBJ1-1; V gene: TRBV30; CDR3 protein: CAWIFRLDTEAFF; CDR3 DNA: TGTGCCTGGATATTCAGGTTGGACACTGAAGCTTTCTTT
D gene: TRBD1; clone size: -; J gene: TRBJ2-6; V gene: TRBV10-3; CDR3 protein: CAISEPGTGRSGANVLTF; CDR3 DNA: TGTGCCATCAGTGAACCCGGGACAGGCCGCTCTGGGGCCAACGTCCTGACTTTC
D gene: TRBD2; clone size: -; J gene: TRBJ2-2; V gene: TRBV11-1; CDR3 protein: CASSLTSGPTGELFF; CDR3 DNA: TGTGCCAGCAGTTTGACTAGCGGACCTACCGGGGAGCTGTTTTTT
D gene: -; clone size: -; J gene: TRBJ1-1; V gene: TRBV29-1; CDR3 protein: CSVEEGGEARNEAFF; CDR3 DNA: TGCAGCGTTGAAGAAGGTGGTGAGGCACGGAACGAAGCTTTCTTT
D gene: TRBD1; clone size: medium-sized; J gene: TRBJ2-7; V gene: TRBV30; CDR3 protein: CAWSYGTDYEQYF; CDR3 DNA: TGTGCCTGGAGCTACGGGACAGACTACGAGCAGTACTTC
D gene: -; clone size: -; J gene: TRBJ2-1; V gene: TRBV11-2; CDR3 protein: CASSLAGFGEQFF; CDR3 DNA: TGTGCCAGCAGCTTAGCCGGATTTGGTGAGCAGTTCTTC
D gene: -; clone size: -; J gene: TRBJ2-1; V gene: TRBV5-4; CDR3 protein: CASSLDRTASYNEQFF; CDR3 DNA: TGTGCCAGCAGCTTGGACCGAACGGCCTCCTACAATGAGCAGTTCTTC
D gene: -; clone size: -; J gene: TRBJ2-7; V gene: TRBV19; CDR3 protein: CASSTDGNSYEQYF; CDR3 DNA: TGTGCCAGTAGTACGGACGGGAACTCCTACGAGCAGTACTTC
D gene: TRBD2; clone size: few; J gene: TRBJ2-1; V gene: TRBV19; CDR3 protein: CASTWGGRDNEQFF; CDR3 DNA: TGTGCCAGCACCTGGGGGGGGAGGGACAATGAGCAGTTCTTC
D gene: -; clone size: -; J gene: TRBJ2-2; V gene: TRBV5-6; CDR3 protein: CASSLAGGAGGELFF; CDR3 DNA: TGTGCCAGCAGCTTGGCAGGAGGGGCTGGCGGGGAGCTGTTTTTT
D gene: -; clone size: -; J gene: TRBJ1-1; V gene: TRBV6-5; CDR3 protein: CASNPMDGVTEAFF; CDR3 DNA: TGTGCCAGCAATCCAATGGATGGGGTCACTGAAGCTTTCTTT
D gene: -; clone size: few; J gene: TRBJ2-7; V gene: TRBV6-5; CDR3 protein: CASSYPGGDEQYF; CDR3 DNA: TGTGCCAGCAGTTACCCGGGCGGCGACGAGCAGTACTTC
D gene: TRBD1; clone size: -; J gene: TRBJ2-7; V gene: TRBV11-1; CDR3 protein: CASSNRDRGPDEQYF; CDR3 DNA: TGTGCCAGCAGCAACCGGGACAGGGGGCCGGACGAGCAGTACTTC
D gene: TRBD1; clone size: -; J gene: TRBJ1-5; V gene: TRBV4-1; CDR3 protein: CASSQDRGILQPQHF; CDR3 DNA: TGCGCCAGCAGCCAAGACAGGGGGATTCTTCAGCCCCAGCATTTT
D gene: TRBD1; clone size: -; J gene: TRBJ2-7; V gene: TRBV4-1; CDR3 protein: CASSQSGGPYEQYF; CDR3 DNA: TGCGCCAGCAGCCAATCAGGGGGACCCTACGAGCAGTACTTC
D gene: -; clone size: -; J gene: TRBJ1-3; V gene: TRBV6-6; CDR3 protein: CASSYDGGLTIYF; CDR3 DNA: TGTGCCAGCAGTTACGACGGGGGGCTCACCATATATTTT
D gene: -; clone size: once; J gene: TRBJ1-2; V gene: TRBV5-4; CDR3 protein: CASSSLRGRYGYTF; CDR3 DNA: TGTGCCAGCAGCTCCCTCAGGGGCAGGTATGGCTACACCTTC